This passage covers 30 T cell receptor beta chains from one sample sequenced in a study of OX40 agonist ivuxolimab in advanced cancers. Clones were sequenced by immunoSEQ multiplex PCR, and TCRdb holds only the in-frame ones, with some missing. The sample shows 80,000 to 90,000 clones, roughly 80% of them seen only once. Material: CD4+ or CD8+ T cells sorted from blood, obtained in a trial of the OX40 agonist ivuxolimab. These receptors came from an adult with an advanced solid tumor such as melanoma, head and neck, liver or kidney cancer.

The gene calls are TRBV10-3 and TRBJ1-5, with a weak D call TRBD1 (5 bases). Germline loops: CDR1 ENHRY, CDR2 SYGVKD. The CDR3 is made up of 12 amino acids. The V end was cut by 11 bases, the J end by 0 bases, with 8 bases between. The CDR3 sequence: CAGGDSNQPQHF. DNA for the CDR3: TGTGCCGGGGGGGATAGCAATCAGCCCCAGCATTTT.

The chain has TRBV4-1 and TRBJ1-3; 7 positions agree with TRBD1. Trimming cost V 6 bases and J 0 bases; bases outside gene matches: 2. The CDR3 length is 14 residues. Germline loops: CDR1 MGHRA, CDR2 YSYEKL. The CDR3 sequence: CASRTGTSGNTIYF. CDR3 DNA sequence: TGCGCCAGCAGGACAGGGACCTCTGGAAACACCATATATTTT.

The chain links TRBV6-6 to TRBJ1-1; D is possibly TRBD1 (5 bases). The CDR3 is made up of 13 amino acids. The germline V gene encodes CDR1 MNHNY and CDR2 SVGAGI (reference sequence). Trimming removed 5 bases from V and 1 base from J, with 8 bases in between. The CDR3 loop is CASSLQENTEAFF. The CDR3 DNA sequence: TGTGCCAGCAGTCTACAGGAGAACACTGAAGCTTTCTTT.

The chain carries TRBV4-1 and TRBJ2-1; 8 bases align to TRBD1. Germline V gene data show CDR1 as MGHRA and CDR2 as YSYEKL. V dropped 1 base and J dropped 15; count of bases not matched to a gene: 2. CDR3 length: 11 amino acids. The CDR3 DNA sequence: TGCGCCAGCAGCCAAGGGACAGGGCGGTTCTTC. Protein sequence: CASSQGTGRFF.

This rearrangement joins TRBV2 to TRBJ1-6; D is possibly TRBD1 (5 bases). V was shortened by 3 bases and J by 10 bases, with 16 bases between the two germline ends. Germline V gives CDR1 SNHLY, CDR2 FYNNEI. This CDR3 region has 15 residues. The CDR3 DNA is TGTGCCAGCAGTGAGGGGCTGCTGGCATTCTCACCCCTCCACTTT. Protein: CASSEGLLAFSPLHF.

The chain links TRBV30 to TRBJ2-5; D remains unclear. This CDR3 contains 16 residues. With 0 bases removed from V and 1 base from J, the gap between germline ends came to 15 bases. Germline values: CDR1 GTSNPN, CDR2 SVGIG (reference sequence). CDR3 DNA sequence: TGTGCCTGGAGTGTCATACTTTCTGGGTTCCAAGAGACCCAGTACTTC. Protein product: CAWSVILSGFQETQYF.

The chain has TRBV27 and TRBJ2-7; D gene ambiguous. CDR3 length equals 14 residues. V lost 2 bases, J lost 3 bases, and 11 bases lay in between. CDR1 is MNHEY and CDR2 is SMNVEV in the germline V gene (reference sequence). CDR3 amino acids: CASSLVLGYYEQYF. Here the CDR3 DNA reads TGTGCCAGCAGTTTAGTGTTGGGGTACTACGAGCAGTACTTC.

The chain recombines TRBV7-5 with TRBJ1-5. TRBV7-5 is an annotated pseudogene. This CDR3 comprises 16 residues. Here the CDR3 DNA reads TGTGCCAGAGGGGACCCGACACGTTATAGCAATCAGCCCCAGCATTTT. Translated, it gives CARGDPTRYSNQPQHF.

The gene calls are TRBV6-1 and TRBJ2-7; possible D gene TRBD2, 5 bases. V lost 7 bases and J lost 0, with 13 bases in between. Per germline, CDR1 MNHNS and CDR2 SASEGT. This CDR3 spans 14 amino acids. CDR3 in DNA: TGTGCCAGCAAAGAAACGACTATCTCCTACGAGCAGTACTTC. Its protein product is CASKETTISYEQYF.

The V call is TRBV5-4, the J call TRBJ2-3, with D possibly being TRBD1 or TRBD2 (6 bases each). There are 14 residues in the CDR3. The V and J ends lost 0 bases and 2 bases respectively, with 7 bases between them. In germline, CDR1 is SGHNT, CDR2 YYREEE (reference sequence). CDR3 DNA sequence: TGTGCCAGCAGCTTGGCGGGGGCCACAGATACGCAGTATTTT. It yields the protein CASSLAGATDTQYF.

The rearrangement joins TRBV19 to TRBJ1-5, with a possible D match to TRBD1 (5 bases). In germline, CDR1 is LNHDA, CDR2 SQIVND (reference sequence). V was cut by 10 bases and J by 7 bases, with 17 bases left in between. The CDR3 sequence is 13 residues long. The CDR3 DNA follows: TGTGCCACCTCCCCAGGGTTAGGGCAGCCCCAGCATTTT. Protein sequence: CATSPGLGQPQHF. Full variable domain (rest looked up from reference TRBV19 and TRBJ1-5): DGGITQSPKYLFRKEGQNVTLSCEQNLNHDAMYWYRQDPGQGLRLIYYSQIVNDFQKGDIAEGYSVSREKKESFPLTVTSAQKNPTAFYLCATSPGLGQPQHFGDGTRLSIL.

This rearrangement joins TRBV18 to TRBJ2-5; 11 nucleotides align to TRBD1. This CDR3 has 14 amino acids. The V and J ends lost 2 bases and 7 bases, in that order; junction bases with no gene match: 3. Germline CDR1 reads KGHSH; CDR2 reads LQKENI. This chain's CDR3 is CASSPTGQGVTQYF. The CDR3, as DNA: TGTGCCAGCTCACCAACGGGACAGGGGGTGACCCAGTACTTC. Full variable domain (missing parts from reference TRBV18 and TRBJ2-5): NAGVMQNPRHLVRRRGQEARLRCSPMKGHSHVYWYRQLPEEGLKFMVYLQKENIIDESGMPKERFSAEFPKEGPSILRIQQVVRGDSAAYFCASSPTGQGVTQYFGPGTRLLVL.

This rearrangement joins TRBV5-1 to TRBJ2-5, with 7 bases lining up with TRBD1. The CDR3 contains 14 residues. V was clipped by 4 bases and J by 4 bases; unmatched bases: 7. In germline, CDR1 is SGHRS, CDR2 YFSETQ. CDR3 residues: CASSPTGAGETQYF. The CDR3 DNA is TGCGCCAGCAGCCCCACAGGGGCGGGAGAGACCCAGTACTTC.

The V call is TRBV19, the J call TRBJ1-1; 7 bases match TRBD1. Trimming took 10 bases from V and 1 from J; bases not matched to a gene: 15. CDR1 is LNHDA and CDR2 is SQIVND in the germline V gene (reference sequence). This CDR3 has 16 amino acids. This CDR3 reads CATRRHLGGSNTEAFF. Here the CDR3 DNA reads TGTGCCACGAGGAGACACTTAGGGGGCTCGAACACTGAAGCTTTCTTT. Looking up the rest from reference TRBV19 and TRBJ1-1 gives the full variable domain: DGGITQSPKYLFRKEGQNVTLSCEQNLNHDAMYWYRQDPGQGLRLIYYSQIVNDFQKGDIAEGYSVSREKKESFPLTVTSAQKNPTAFYLCATRRHLGGSNTEAFFGQGTRLTVV.

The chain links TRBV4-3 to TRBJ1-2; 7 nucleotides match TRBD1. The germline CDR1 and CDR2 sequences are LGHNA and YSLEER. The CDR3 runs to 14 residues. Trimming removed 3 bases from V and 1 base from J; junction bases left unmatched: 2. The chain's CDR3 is CASSHAGGNYGYTF. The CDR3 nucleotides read TGCGCCAGCAGCCATGCAGGGGGTAACTATGGCTACACCTTC.

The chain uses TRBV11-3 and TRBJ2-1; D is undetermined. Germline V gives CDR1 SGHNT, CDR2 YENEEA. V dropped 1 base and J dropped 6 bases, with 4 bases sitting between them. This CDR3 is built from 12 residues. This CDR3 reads CASSLVGNEQFF. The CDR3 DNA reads TGTGCCAGCAGCTTAGTGGGCAATGAGCAGTTCTTC.

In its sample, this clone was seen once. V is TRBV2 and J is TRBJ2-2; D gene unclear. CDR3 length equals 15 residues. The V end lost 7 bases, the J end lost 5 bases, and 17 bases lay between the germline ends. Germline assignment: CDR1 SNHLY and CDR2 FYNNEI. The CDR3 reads CASNDVGFGTGELFF. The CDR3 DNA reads TGTGCCAGCAATGATGTGGGGTTCGGGACCGGGGAGCTGTTTTTT.

For the CDR3, the DNA is TGTGCCAGCAGACAGGACAGGGTGGAGTATGGCTACACCTTC. Amino acids: CASRQDRVEYGYTF. V usage is TRBV5-6 and J usage is TRBJ1-2; 8 bases align to TRBD1. Germline assignment: CDR1 SGHDT and CDR2 YYEEEE. The V gene end was trimmed by 5 bases and the J gene end by 5 bases; junction bases not matched to a gene: 8. This CDR3 is built from 14 residues. Full variable domain (remainder filled in from reference TRBV5-6 and TRBJ1-2): DAGVTQSPTHLIKTRGQQVTLRCSPKSGHDTVSWYQQALGQGPQFIFQYYEEEERQRGNFPDRFSGHQFPNYSSELNVNALLLGDSALYLCASRQDRVEYGYTFGSGTRLTVV.

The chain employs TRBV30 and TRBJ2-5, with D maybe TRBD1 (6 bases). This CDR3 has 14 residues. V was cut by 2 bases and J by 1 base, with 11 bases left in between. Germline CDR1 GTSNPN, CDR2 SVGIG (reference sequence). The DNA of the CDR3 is TGTGCCTGGAGTTCGAGACAGGTCCAAGAGACCCAGTACTTC. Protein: CAWSSRQVQETQYF.

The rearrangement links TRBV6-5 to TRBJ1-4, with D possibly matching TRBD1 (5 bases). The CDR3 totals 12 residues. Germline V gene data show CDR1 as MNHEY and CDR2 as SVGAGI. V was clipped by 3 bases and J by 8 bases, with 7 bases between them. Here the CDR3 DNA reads TGTGCCAGCAGTTATGGGGGGGAAAAACTGTTTTTT. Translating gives CASSYGGEKLFF.

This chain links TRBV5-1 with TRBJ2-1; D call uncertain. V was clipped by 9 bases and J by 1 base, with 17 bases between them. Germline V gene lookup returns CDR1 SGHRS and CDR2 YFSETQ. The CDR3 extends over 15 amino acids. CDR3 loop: CATSRSDGSYNEQFF. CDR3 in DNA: TGCGCCACCTCGAGATCGGACGGATCCTACAATGAGCAGTTCTTC.

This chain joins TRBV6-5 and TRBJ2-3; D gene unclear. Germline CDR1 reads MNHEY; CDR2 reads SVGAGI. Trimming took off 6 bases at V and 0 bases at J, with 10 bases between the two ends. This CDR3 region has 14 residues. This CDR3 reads CASSWDTSTDTQYF. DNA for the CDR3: TGTGCCAGCAGCTGGGATACTAGCACAGATACGCAGTATTTT.

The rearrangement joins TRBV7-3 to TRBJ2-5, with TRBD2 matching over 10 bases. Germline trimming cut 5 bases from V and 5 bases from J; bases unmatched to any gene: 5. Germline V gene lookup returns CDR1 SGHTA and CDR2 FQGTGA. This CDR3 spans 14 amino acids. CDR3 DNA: TGTGCCAGCAGCCCCGGACTAGCGGAGGAGACCCAGTACTTC. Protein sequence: CASSPGLAEETQYF.

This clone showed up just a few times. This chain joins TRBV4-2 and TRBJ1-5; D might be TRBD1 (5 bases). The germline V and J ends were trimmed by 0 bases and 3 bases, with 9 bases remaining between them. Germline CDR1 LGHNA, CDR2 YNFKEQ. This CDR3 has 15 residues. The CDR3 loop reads CASSQDGTNNQPQHF. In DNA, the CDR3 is TGTGCCAGCAGCCAAGACGGGACTAACAATCAGCCCCAGCATTTT.

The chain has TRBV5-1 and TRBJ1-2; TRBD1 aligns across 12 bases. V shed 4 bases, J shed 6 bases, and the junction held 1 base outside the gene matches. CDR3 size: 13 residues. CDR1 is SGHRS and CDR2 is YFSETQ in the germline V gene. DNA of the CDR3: TGCGCCAGCAGCGGGACAGGGGGCGATGGCTACACCTTC. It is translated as CASSGTGGDGYTF.

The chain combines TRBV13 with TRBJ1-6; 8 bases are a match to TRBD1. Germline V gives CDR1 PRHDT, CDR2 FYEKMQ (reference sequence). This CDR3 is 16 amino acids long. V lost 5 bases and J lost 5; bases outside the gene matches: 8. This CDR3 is CASSPGQGWHNSPLHF. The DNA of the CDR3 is TGTGCCAGCAGCCCCGGACAGGGTTGGCATAATTCACCCCTCCACTTT.

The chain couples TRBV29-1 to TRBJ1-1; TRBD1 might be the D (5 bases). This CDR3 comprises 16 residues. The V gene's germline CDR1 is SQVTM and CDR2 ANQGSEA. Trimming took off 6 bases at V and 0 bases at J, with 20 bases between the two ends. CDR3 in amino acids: CSVNLQGNRMNTEAFF. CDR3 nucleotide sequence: TGCAGCGTCAACCTTCAGGGTAATCGCATGAACACTGAAGCTTTCTTT.

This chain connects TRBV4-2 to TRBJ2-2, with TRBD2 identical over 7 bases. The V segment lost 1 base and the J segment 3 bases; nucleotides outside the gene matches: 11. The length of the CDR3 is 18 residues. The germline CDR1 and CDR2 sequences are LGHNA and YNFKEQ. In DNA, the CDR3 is TGTGCCAGCAGCCAAGGCCCGAGACTAGCTTCCGACACCGGGGAGCTGTTTTTT. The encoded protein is CASSQGPRLASDTGELFF.

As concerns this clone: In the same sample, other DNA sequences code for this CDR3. The CDR3 region is CASSLEGRRTDTQYF. The CDR3 DNA sequence: TGCGCCAGCAGCTTGGAAGGCCGGCGAACAGATACGCAGTATTTT. V usage is TRBV5-1 and J usage is TRBJ2-3; D is unclear. The ends were cut back, 0 bases at V and 3 bases at J, with 11 bases in the middle. The CDR3 is made up of 15 amino acids. Germline CDR1 is SGHRS and CDR2 is YFSETQ. The entire variable domain, with the rest obtained from reference TRBV5-1 and TRBJ2-3, is as follows: KAGVTQTPRYLIKTRGQQVTLSCSPISGHRSVSWYQQTPGQGLQFLFEYFSETQRNKGNFPGRFSGRQFSNSRSEMNVSTLELGDSALYLCASSLEGRRTDTQYFGPGTRLTVL.

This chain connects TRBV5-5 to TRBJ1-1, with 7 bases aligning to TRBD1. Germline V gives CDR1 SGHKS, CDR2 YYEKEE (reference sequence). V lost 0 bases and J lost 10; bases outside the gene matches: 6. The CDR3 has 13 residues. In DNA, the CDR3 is TGTGCCAGCAGCTTGGAATATTCAGGGGGAGCTTTCTTT. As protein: CASSLEYSGGAFF.